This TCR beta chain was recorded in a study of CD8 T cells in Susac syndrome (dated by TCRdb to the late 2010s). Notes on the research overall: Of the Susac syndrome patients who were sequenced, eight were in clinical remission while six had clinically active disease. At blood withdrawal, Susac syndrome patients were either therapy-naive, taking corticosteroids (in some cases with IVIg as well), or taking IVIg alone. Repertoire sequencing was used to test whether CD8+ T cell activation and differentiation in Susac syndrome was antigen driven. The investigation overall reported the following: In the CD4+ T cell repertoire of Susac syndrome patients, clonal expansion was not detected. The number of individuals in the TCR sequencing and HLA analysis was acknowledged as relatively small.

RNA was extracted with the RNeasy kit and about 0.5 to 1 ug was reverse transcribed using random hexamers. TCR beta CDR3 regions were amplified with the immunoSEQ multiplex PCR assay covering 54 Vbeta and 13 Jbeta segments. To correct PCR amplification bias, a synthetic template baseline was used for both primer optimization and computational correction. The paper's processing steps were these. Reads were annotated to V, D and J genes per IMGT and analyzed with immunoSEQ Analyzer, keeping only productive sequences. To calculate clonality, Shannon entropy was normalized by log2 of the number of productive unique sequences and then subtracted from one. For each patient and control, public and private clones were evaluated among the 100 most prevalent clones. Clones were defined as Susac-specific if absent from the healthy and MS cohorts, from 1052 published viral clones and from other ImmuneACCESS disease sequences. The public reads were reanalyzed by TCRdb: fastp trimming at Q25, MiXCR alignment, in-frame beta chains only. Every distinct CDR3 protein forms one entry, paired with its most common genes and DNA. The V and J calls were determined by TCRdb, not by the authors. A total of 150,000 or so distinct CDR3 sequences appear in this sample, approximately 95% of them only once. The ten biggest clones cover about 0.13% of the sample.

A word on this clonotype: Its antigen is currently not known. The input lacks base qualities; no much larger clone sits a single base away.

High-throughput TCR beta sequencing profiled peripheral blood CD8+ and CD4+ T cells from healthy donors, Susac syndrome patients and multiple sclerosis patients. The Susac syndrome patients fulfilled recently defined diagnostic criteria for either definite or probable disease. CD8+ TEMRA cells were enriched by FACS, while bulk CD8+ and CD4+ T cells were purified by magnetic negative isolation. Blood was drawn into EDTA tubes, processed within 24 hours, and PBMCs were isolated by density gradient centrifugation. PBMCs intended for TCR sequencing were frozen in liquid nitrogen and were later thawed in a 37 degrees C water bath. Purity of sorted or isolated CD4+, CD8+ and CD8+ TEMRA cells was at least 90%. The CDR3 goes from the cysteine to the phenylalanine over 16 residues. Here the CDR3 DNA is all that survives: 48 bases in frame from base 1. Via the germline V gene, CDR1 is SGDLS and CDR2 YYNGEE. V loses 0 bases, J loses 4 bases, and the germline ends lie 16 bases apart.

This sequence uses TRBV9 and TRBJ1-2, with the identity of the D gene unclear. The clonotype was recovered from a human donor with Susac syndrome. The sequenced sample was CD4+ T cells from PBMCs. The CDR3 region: CASSVEDRARSYGYTF. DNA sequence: TGTGCCAGCAGCGTAGAGGACCGGGCGCGGAGCTATGGCTACACCTTC.